A selection of T cell receptor beta chains follows, all from one sample in a study of OX40 agonist ivuxolimab in advanced cancers. Repertoires were generated with immunoSEQ multiplex PCR, while TCRdb's copy carries only in-frame clones and drops some. The repertoire holds tens of thousands of clones, 85% seen once, with approximately 2.6% in the top ten. The sample in question was CD4+ or CD8+ T cells sorted from blood, obtained in a trial of the OX40 agonist ivuxolimab. The origin of the receptors is an adult with an advanced solid tumor such as melanoma, head and neck, liver or kidney cancer. The CDR3 runs from the conserved cysteine through the conserved F or W. The D gene is left open where the match is weak. Expanded clones are given a class, and other clones once, few, many or no size at all.

D: NA
length: 17
J: TRBJ2-1
V: TRBV5-8
size: NA
CDR3: CASSFESTGGSYNEQFF
DNA: TGTGCCAGCAGCTTCGAATCGACTGGAGGCTCCTACAATGAGCAGTTCTTC

D: TRBD2
length: 14
J: TRBJ2-5
V: TRBV5-4
size: NA
CDR3: CASSGGLAGETQYF
DNA: TGTGCCAGCAGCGGAGGACTAGCAGGAGAGACCCAGTACTTC

D: NA
length: 13
J: TRBJ1-1
V: TRBV6-1
size: NA
CDR3: CASSGWLNTEAFF
DNA: TGTGCCTCCAGCGGGTGGCTGAACACTGAAGCTTTCTTT

D: TRBD2
length: 16
J: TRBJ2-7
V: TRBV5-4
size: NA
CDR3: CASSLAAASGYYEQYF
DNA: TGTGCCAGCAGCTTGGCCGCGGCTAGCGGCTACTACGAGCAGTACTTC

D: TRBD1
length: 15
J: TRBJ1-6
V: TRBV28
size: NA
CDR3: CASRRGDRDHSPLHF
DNA: TGTGCCAGCAGACGGGGGGACAGGGATCATTCACCCCTCCACTTT

D: NA
length: 14
J: TRBJ2-7
V: TRBV28
size: NA
CDR3: CASRGAGTSYEQYF
DNA: TGTGCCAGCAGGGGGGCCGGGACCTCCTACGAGCAGTACTTC

D: NA
length: 16
J: TRBJ1-5
V: TRBV28
size: NA
CDR3: CASSTYIRGGNQPQHF
DNA: TGTGCCAGCAGTACGTATATCAGGGGAGGCAATCAGCCCCAGCATTTT

D: NA
length: 16
J: TRBJ2-7
V: TRBV9
size: NA
CDR3: CASSAPPDGNPYEQYF
DNA: TGTGCCAGCAGCGCCCCCCCGGACGGAAATCCCTACGAGCAGTACTTC

D: TRBD2
length: 16
J: TRBJ2-3
V: TRBV7-2
size: NA
CDR3: CASSLDGTSDTDTQYF
DNA: TGTGCCAGCAGCTTAGATGGGACTAGCGACACAGATACGCAGTATTTT

D: NA
length: 14
J: TRBJ2-1
V: TRBV18
size: NA
CDR3: CASSPPGDVGEQFF
DNA: TGTGCCAGCTCACCACCGGGGGACGTGGGTGAGCAGTTCTTC

D: TRBD2
length: 13
J: TRBJ2-1
V: TRBV6-4
size: NA
CDR3: CASSATSVGEQFF
DNA: TGTGCCAGCAGTGCAACTAGCGTAGGTGAGCAGTTCTTC

D: TRBD2
length: 15
J: TRBJ2-7
V: TRBV27
size: NA
CDR3: CASSLGLAAPYEQYF
DNA: TGTGCCAGCAGTCTAGGACTAGCGGCCCCCTACGAGCAGTACTTC

D: TRBD1
length: 16
J: TRBJ1-5
V: TRBV4-2
size: NA
CDR3: CASSQGTGGGNQPQHF
DNA: TGTGCCAGCAGCCAAGGAACAGGGGGAGGTAATCAGCCCCAGCATTTT

D: NA
length: 14
J: TRBJ2-7
V: TRBV29-1
size: NA
CDR3: CRKLHLAQPYEQYF
DNA: TGCAGAAAACTCCACCTTGCGCAGCCCTACGAGCAGTACTTC

D: NA
length: 16
J: TRBJ2-1
V: TRBV9
size: NA
CDR3: CASSVGAGLTYNEQFF
DNA: TGTGCCAGCAGCGTAGGCGCGGGGCTGACCTACAATGAGCAGTTCTTC

D: TRBD1
length: 18
J: TRBJ1-4
V: TRBV4-1
size: NA
CDR3: CASSQERPQGGTNEKLFF
DNA: TGCGCCAGCAGCCAAGAGAGACCACAGGGGGGCACTAATGAAAAACTGTTTTTT

D: NA
length: 13
J: TRBJ1-2
V: TRBV6-4
size: NA
CDR3: CASSDSVGYRYTF
DNA: TGTGCCAGCAGTGACTCCGTTGGGTATCGCTACACCTTC

D: TRBD1
length: 15
J: TRBJ2-3
V: TRBV6-5
size: NA
CDR3: CASRSPGQGSDTQYF
DNA: TGTGCCAGCAGAAGCCCGGGACAGGGTTCAGATACGCAGTATTTT

D: NA
length: 14
J: TRBJ2-7
V: TRBV7-6
size: NA
CDR3: CASSFQGFAYEQYF
DNA: TGTGCCAGCAGCTTCCAGGGTTTCGCCTACGAGCAGTACTTC

D: NA
length: 15
J: TRBJ2-2
V: TRBV28
size: NA
CDR3: CASSYPGRNTGELFF
DNA: TGTGCCAGCAGTTATCCAGGGAGGAACACCGGGGAGCTGTTTTTT

D: TRBD1
length: 11
J: TRBJ1-5
V: TRBV6-5
size: NA
CDR3: CASSDDDREHF
DNA: TGTGCCAGCAGTGACGACGACAGGGAGCATTTT

D: NA
length: 13
J: TRBJ2-7
V: TRBV27
size: NA
CDR3: CASSFLGQSEQYF
DNA: TGTGCCAGCAGTTTCCTCGGACAGAGCGAGCAGTACTTC

D: NA
length: 13
J: TRBJ1-5
V: TRBV18
size: NA
CDR3: CASSANSRQPQHF
DNA: TGTGCCAGCTCAGCCAATAGCAGACAGCCCCAGCATTTT

D: NA
length: 14
J: TRBJ2-2
V: TRBV7-8
size: medium-sized
CDR3: CASSFDRFTGELFF
DNA: TGTGCCAGCAGCTTTGACAGGTTCACCGGGGAGCTGTTTTTT

D: NA
length: 15
J: TRBJ2-1
V: TRBV27
size: NA
CDR3: CASSSSGDTYNEQFF
DNA: TGTGCCAGCAGTTCCAGCGGGGACACCTACAATGAGCAGTTCTTC

D: NA
length: 19
J: TRBJ2-1
V: TRBV7-9
size: NA
CDR3: CASSSPTRRSPSGRHEQFF
DNA: TGTGCCAGCAGCTCCCCGACTAGGAGGTCCCCTTCTGGGCGACATGAGCAGTTCTTC

D: NA
length: 14
J: TRBJ1-5
V: TRBV28
size: NA
CDR3: CASSPPGGNQPQHF
DNA: TGTGCCAGCAGCCCCCCGGGGGGGAATCAGCCCCAGCATTTT

D: TRBD2
length: 15
J: TRBJ2-1
V: TRBV2
size: NA
CDR3: CASRELGGVYNEQFF
DNA: TGTGCCAGCAGGGAGCTTGGGGGGGTATACAATGAGCAGTTCTTC

D: NA
length: 12
J: TRBJ2-5
V: TRBV27
size: NA
CDR3: CASSLRQETQYF
DNA: TGTGCCAGCAGTTTACGACAAGAGACCCAGTACTTC

D: TRBD1
length: 16
J: TRBJ1-1
V: TRBV18
size: NA
CDR3: CASSPRTGVVDTEAFF
DNA: TGTGCCAGCTCACCACGGACAGGGGTGGTAGACACTGAAGCTTTCTTT

D: NA
length: 15
J: TRBJ2-2
V: TRBV4-2
size: NA
CDR3: CASSQNLARTGELFF
DNA: TGTGCCAGCAGCCAAAACCTAGCGAGAACCGGGGAGCTGTTTTTT

D: TRBD1
length: 14
J: TRBJ1-1
V: TRBV19
size: NA
CDR3: CASSSRDRGREAFF
DNA: TGTGCCAGTAGTAGCCGGGACAGGGGTCGGGAAGCTTTCTTT